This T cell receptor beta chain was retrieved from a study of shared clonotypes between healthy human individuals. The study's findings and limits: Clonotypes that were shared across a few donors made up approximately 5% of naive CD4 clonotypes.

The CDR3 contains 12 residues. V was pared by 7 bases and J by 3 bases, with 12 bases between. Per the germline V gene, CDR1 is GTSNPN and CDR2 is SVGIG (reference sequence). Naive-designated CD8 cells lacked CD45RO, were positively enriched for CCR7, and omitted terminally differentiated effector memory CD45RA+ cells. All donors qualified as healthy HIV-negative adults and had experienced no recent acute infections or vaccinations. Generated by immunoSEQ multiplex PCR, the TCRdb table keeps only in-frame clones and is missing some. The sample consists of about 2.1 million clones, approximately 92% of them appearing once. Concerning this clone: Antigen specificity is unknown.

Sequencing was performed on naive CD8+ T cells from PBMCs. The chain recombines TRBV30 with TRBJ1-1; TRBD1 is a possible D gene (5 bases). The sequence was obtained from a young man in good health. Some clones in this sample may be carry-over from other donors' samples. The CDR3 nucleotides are TGTGCCTTCACTGGGGGTTACACTGAAGCTTTCTTT. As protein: CAFTGGYTEAFF.